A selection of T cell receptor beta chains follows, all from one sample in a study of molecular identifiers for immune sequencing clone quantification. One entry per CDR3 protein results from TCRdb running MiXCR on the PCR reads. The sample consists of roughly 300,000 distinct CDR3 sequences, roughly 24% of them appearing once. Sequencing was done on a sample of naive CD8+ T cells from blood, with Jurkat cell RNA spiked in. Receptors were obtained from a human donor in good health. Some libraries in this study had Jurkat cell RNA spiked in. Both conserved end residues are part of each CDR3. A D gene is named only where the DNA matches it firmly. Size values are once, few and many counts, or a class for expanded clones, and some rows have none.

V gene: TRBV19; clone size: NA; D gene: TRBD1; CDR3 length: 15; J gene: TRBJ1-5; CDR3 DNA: TGTGCCAGTAGCAAGACGGGACAGGGAAGCCTGCCCCAGCATTTT; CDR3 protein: CASSKTGQGSLPQHF
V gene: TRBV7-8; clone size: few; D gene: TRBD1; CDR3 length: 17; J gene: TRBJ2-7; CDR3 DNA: TGTGCCAGCAGCGGTAGTCGCCGGGGACAGGGGCCGATCGAGCAGTACTTC; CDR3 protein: CASSGSRRGQGPIEQYF
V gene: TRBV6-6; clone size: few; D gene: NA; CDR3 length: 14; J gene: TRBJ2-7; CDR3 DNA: TGTGCCACCCGCCCGACAGCCCAGGGGGGCGAGCAGTACTTC; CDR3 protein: CATRPTAQGGEQYF
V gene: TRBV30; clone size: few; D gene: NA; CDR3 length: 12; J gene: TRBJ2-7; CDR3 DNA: TGTGCCTGGAGTGAGGGTCCCTACGAGCAGTACTTC; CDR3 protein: CAWSEGPYEQYF
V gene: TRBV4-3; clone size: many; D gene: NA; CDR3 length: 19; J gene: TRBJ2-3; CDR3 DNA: TGCGCCAGCAGCCAAGATCCACTCTCCCCTTGGCCCAGTCCAGATACGCAGTATTTT; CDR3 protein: CASSQDPLSPWPSPDTQYF
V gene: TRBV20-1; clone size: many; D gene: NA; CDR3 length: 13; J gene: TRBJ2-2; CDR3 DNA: TGCAGTGCTGGGTATGCGAACACCGGGGAGCTGTTTTTT; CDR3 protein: CSAGYANTGELFF
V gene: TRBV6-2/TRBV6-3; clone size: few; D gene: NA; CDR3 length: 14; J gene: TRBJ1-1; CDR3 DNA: TGTGCCAGCAGTCCCTTGTGGGGAGACACTGAAGCTTTCTTT; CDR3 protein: CASSPLWGDTEAFF
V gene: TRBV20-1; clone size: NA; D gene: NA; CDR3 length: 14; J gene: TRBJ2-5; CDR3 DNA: TGCAGTGCTTGGCATTGGACAGAGGAAGAGACCCAGTACTTC; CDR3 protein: CSAWHWTEEETQYF
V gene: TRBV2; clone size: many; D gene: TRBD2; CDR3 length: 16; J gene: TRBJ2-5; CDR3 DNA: TGTGCCAGCGAAACTCCGAGCGGGGGGGCCGTAAAGACCCAGTACTTC; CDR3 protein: CASETPSGGAVKTQYF
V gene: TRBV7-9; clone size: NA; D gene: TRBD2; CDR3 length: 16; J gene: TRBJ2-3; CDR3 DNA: TGTGCCAGCAGCCACATCCAGCGGGAGTTTGTAGATACGCAGTATTTT; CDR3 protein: CASSHIQREFVDTQYF
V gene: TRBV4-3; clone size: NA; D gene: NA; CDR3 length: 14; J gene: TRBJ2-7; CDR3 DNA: TGCGCCAGCAGCCAACGCAGGGTGGGGTACGAGCAGTACTTC; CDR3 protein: CASSQRRVGYEQYF
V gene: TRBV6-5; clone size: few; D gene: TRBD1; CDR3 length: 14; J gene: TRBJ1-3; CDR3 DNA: TGTGCCAGCAGTGATACAGGGGACGGAAACACCATATATTTT; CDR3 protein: CASSDTGDGNTIYF
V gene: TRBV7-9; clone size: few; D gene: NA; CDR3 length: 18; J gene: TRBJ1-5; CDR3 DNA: TGTGCCAGCAGCTTAGGCCCCGGACAAGGGATTAGCAATCAGCCCCAGCATTTT; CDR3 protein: CASSLGPGQGISNQPQHF
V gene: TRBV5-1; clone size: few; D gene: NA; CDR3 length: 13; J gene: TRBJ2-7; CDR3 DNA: TGCGCCAGCAACCAGGGTCCGGCCTACGAGCAGTACTTC; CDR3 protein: CASNQGPAYEQYF
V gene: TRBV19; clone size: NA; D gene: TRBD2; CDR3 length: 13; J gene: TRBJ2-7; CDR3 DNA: TGTGCCAGTAGCCTAGCGGACAACTACGAGCAGTACTTC; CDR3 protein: CASSLADNYEQYF
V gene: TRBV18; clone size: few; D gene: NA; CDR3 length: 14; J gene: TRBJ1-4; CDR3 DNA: TGTGCCAGCTCACCCCAAGACGAAAGGGAAAAACTGTTTTTT; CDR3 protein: CASSPQDEREKLFF
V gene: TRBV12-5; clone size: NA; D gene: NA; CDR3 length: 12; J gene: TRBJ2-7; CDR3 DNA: TGTGCTACAACAGGCGAAGGCTACGAGCAGTACTTC; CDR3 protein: CATTGEGYEQYF
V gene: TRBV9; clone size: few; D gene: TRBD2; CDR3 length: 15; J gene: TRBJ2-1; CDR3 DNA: TGTGCCAGCAGCCCTCTAGCGGAACTATACAATGAGCAGTTCTTC; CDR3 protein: CASSPLAELYNEQFF
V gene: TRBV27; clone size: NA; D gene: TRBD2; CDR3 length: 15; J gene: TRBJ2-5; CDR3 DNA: TGTGCCAGCAGTCCCAGCGGGGGATTACAAGAGACCCAGTACTTC; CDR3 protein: CASSPSGGLQETQYF
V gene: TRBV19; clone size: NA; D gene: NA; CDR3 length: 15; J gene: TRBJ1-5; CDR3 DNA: TGTGCCACCAGCGGTCCTTGGTCTCCTCCTCAGCCCCAGCATTTT; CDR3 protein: CATSGPWSPPQPQHF
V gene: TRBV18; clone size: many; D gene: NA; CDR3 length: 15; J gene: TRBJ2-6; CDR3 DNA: TGTGCCAGCTCAACTGGGGCCTCTGGGGCCAACGTCCTGACTTTC; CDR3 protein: CASSTGASGANVLTF
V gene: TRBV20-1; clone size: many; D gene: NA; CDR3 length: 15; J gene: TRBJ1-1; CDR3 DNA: TGCAGTGCTAGTTGGGTTGACAGCCTGAACACTGAAGCTTTCTTT; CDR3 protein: CSASWVDSLNTEAFF
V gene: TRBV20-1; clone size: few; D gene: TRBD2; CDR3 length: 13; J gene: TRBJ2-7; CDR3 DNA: TGCAGTGCTGGGACTAGTATACCTGGGGAGCAGTACTTC; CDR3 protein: CSAGTSIPGEQYF
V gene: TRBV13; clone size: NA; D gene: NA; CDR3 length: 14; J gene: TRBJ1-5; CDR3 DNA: TGTGCCAGCCGCTTACGCGGGGCCAATCCGCCCCAGCATTTT; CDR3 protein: CASRLRGANPPQHF
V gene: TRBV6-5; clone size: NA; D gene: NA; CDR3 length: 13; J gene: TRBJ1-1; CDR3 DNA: TGTGCCAGCAGTTACCCGCTGGGCACTGAAGCTTTCTTT; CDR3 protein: CASSYPLGTEAFF
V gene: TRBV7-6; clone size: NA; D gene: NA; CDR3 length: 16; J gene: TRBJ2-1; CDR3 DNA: TGTGCCAGCAGCTTATTTGTCCAGAGCTCCTACAATGAGCAGTTCTTC; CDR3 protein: CASSLFVQSSYNEQFF
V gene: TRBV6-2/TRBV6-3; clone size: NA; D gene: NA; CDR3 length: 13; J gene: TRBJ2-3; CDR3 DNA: TGTGCCAGCAGTCCCCTGCTTGGGGATACGCAGTATTTT; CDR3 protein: CASSPLLGDTQYF
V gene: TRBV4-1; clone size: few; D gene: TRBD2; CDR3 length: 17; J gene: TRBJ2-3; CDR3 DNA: TGCGCCAGCGGGCTCCTACTAGCGGACGGTGACACAGATACGCAGTATTTT; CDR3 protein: CASGLLLADGDTDTQYF
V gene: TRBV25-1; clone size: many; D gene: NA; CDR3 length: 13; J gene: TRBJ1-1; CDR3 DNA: TGTGCCAGCACACAGGGCTTAAACACTGAAGCTTTCTTT; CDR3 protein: CASTQGLNTEAFF
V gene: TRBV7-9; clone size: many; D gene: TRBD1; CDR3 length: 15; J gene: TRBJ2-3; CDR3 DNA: TGTGCCAGCACGCCCCCGGGACAGAGCACAGATACGCAGTATTTT; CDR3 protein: CASTPPGQSTDTQYF
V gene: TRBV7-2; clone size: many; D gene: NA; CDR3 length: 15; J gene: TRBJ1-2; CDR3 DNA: TGTGCCAGCAGCTTAGATGGAGGGAATATCTATGGCTACACCTTC; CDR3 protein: CASSLDGGNIYGYTF
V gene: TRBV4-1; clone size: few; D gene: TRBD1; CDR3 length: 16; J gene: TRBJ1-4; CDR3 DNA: TGCGCCAGCAGCCAAGTCTCCGGGACAGGGGTTGGAAAACTGTTTTTT; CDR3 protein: CASSQVSGTGVGKLFF
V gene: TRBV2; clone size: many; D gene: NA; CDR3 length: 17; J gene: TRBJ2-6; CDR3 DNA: TGTGCCAGCAGTGAGGTGCAGGGATATAGTGGGGCCAACGTCCTGACTTTC; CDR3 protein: CASSEVQGYSGANVLTF
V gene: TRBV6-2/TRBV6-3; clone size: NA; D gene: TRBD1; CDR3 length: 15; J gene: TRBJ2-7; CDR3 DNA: TGTGCCAGCAGTTACGGGCGGTCACAGGGGTACGAGCAGTACTTC; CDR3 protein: CASSYGRSQGYEQYF
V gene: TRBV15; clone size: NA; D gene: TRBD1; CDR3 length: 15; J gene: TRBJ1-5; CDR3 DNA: TGTGCCACCAGGCGGGACAGGGGAGGTAATCAGCCCCAGCAGTTT; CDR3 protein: CATRRDRGGNQPQQF
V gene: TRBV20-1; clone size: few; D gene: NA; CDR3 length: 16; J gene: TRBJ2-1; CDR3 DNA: TGCAGTGCTAGACTCCTCCGGGACGGAGACTACAATGAGCAGTTCTTC; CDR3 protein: CSARLLRDGDYNEQFF
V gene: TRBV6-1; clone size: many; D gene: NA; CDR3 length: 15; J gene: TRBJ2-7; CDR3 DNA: TGTGCCAGCAGTGAATGGTGGGCAGGGAGGAACGAGCAGTACTTC; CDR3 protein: CASSEWWAGRNEQYF
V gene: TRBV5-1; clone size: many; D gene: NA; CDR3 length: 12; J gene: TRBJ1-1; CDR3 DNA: TGCGCCAGCAGTGCGGGTAGCACTGAAGCTTTCTTT; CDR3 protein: CASSAGSTEAFF
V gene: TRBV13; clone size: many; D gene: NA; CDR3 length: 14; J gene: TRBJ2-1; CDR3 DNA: TGTGCCAGCAGCTCGGACCGCTCCTACAATGAGCAGTTCTTC; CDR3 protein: CASSSDRSYNEQFF